This T cell receptor (beta chain) emerged from a study of CD8 T cells in ankylosing spondylitis (dated by TCRdb to 2015 to 2018). For the study in its entirety: The study set out to find disease-linked TCR variants by profiling T cell receptor beta repertoires in ankylosing spondylitis patients and healthy donors. The full study cohort was made up of approximately 24 ankylosing spondylitis patients and 95 to 130 healthy donors. Peripheral blood was sampled, and synovial fluid was also collected from ankylosing spondylitis patients. The research as a whole found: The disease-linked clones were reported to be significantly enriched in matched synovial fluid samples from ankylosing spondylitis patients. Some motif variants were previously reported in synovial fluid and blood of reactive arthritis patients, suggesting common disease-initiation mechanisms. Blood from ankylosing spondylitis patients appeared to be characterized by a TCR beta motif made up of 8 or 9 highly homologous amino acid variants. The disease-linked clones showed a CD8+ phenotype and occurred at relatively low frequencies in peripheral blood.

This clonotype was seen a few times. Its antigen is unknown. Base qualities are not provided; no much larger clone lies one nucleotide away. The sequencing machine was an Illumina HiSeq 2500. TCR beta libraries were prepared by quantitative 5'-RACE with molecular barcodes. Regarding the original processing steps: To identify disease-linked TCR variants, a new computational method was used, one built on a probabilistic model of VDJ rearrangement. TCRdb reanalyzed the raw reads on its own, using fastp at Q25 for trimming and MiXCR for clone calling, and kept in-frame beta chains. Entries that share a CDR3 protein sequence are merged under the most common genes and DNA. TCRdb assigned the V and J calls; the authors' analysis was not used. Across this sample there are about 140,000 distinct CDR3 sequences, with 7% to 10% seen only once. 6% to 9.5% of the sample comes from the top ten. Synovial fluid samples were paired with blood samples taken from the same ankylosing spondylitis patients.

The V and J ends are trimmed by 5 bases and 6 bases, leaving 8 bases between them. Including the terminal cysteine and phenylalanine, the CDR3 comprises 12 residues. The sequence is cut down to CDR3 DNA, 36 bases in frame from base 1. For CDR1 and CDR2, the germline V gene lists SGHTA and FQGNSA. The receptor comes from a male donor with ankylosing spondylitis. The chain uses TRBV7-2 and TRBJ2-1; TRBD1 is a weak D gene call, 5 bases matching. Material: synovial fluid, either unsorted or a sorted T cell fraction (not recorded which). Read as DNA, the sequence is TGTGCCAGCAGCCCAGGGATCAATGAGCAGTTCTTC. Its translation is CASSPGINEQFF.